This T cell receptor beta chain was identified in a study of CD8+ T cells in alopecia areata. Overall study context: Recipients were roughly 6-11-week-old female C3H/HeJ mice grafted with skin from approximately 6-13-month-old C3H/HeJ donors with spontaneous alopecia.

This clone has only a few counts. Its antigen is not known. Mouse gene names apply. The observed sequence ends 4 residues before the CDR3 terminus, with the missing tail filled in from the germline J gene. RNA extraction and reverse transcription yielded cDNA as sequencing template. Here immunoSEQ multiplex PCR was the method, and the copy in TCRdb shows in-frame clones only, minus some. Singletons are absent from the sample, which has some 110,000 clones. After removal of 4 bases from V and 0 bases from J, the junction contained 4 bases not matched to a gene. Germline loops: CDR1 NSHNY, CDR2 SYGAGN. CDR3 length: 16 residues. Notes on the study in general: Across lesional scalp, and particularly alopecia totalis/universalis, clonality surpassed that of normal scalp. Sequence data from scalp samples additionally include resident alphabeta T cells of normal skin.

The sample consisted of lesional skin. The TCR originated in a C3H/HeJ mouse with alopecia areata. MHC haplotype of the mouse line: H2-k. The chain employs TRBV13-1 and TRBJ2-4; TRBD2 matches at 11 bases. The CDR3 sequence: CASSSGLGGSQNTLYF. Incomplete CDR3 DNA: TGTGCCAGCAGTTCAGGACTGGGGGGTAGTCAAAAC.